This TCR beta chain derives from a study of blood T cell repertoires in COVID-19 (dated by TCRdb to the early 2020s). Turning to the overall study: The collaborator samples originated in the United States, Italy and Spain and spanned the acute and convalescent phases of COVID-19. The material from the prospective study consisted of cDNA or gDNA derived from T cells, B-cell-depleted T cells, or PBMCs. Deeply sampled blood TCRbeta repertoires from subjects exposed to, actively infected with, or recovered from COVID-19 were included in the dataset. A freely available public database, intended as a resource for researchers studying the immune response to SARS-CoV-2, is where the repertoires were released. The samples were drawn from the first 160 participants of the ongoing ImmuneRACE study and from some 1,300 subjects provided by 6 global collaborators. Sample metadata almost always included a de-identified subject ID, COVID-19 status, age in years and sex. HLA class I and class II types, where available, came from metadata supplied by the sample provider rather than from assay-based typing. Study-wide conclusions, independent of this receptor: The amount of clinical and demographic metadata varied by source and participant and was provided uncurated.

A second Seattle source provided samples from volunteer blood donors who had recovered from COVID-19. Collaborating institutions collected whole blood in K2EDTA tubes following their own protocols. For TCRbeta analysis, collaborators shipped samples as frozen whole blood, isolated PBMCs, or DNA extracted from either of those sample types. A remark on this clone: The antigen it binds to is not known. There are no base qualities to consult, and no much larger clone falls within one base.

For CDR1 and CDR2, the germline V gene lists SGHDT and YYEEEE. Including the terminal cysteine and phenylalanine, the CDR3 comprises 18 residues. The read is trimmed to its CDR3 DNA, 54 bases read in frame from base 1. Clipping removes 3 bases from V and 4 bases from J, with 14 as the unmatched junction base count. The immunoSEQ Assay, a bias-controlled multiplex PCR, was used to amplify TCRbeta CDR3 regions from genomic DNA. In the original analysis: Within the assay, amplification of reference gene primers was used to estimate how many nucleated cells each sample contained. To quantify the absolute abundance of each unique TCRbeta CDR3 rearrangement, sequence reads were collapsed and filtered. For each sample, productive Simpson clonality was calculated by taking the square root of Simpson's diversity index across productive rearrangements. This immuneACCESS table, as held by TCRdb, lists in-frame sequences with V and J called but not all clones. Of the missing ones, under half trace to an unresolved V gene in checked studies; the others have no known cause. The V and J calls and clone size were taken over from that table, and D and trimming were inferred from the DNA. Here the sample has some 140,000 clones; more than 75% occur a single time. The ten largest clonotypes hold 11% of the sample.

Input material: peripheral blood. The V gene is TRBV5-6 and the J gene is TRBJ2-1, and 9 junction bases match TRBD2. The receptor's source is a man aged 60-69 years who had recovered from COVID-19. The CDR3 region reads CASSSLALAGGIYNEQFF. The nucleotide sequence is given as TGTGCCAGCAGCTCATTAGCTCTCGCGGGAGGGATTTACAATGAGCAGTTCTTC.